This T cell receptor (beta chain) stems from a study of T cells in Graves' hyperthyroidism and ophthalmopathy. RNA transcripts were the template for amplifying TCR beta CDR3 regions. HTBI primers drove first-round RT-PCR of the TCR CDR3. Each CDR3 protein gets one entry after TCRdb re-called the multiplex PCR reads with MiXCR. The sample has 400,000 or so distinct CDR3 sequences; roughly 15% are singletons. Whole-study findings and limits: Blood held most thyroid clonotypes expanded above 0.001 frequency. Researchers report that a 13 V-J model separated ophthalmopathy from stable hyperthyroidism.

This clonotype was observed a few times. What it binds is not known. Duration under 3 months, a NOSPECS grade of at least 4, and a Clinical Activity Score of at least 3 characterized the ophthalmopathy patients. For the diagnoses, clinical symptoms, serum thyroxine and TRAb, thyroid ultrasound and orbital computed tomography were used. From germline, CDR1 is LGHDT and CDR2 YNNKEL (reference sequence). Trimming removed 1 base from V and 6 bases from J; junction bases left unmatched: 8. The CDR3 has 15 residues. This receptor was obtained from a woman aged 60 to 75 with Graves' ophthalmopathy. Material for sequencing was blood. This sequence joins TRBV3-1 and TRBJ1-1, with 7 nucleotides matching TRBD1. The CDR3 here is CASSQADRAWAEAFF. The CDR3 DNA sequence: TGTGCCAGCAGCCAAGCAGACAGGGCCTGGGCTGAAGCTTTCTTT. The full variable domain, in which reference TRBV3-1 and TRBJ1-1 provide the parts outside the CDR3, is DTAVSQTPKYLVTQMGNDKSIKCEQNLGHDTMYWYKQDSKKFLKIMFSYNNKELIINETVPNRFSPKSPDKAHLNLHINSLELGDSAVYFCASSQADRAWAEAFFGQGTRLTVV.